The sequence of this TCR beta chain was determined in a study of shared clonotypes between healthy human individuals. Whole-study findings and limits: Sample collection involved blood only; tissue repertoires are likely different. Clonotypes which were not shared had lower generation probabilities than clonotypes that all four donors shared.

This clone was picked up one time. The antigen is unknown. The CDR3 loop spans 19 amino acids. With 6 bases removed from V and 2 bases from J, the gap between germline ends came to 28 bases. Germline CDR1 is MDHEN and CDR2 is SYDVKM. TCRdb keeps only in-frame clones here, not all; method: immunoSEQ multiplex PCR. The sample holds around 2.1 million clones, 85% to 95% seen once. Only CD45RO-negative cells positively selected for CCR7 counted as naive CD8 cells, so terminally differentiated effector memory CD45RA+ cells were excluded. The healthy adult donors were HIV-negative and reported no recent acute infections or vaccinations.

The rearrangement uses TRBV28 and TRBJ1-2; D gene unclear. Specimen: naive CD8+ T cells from PBMCs. This sequence was found in a man between 18 and 29 years old in good health. Some clones in this sample may be carry-over from other donors' samples. In DNA form, the CDR3 reads TGTGCCAGCAGCCAATCCCTTTTGGGAGGGAACCCCCAAAACTATGGCTACACCTTC. Translating gives CASSQSLLGGNPQNYGYTF.